This T cell receptor (beta chain) was documented in a study of beta chain features in type 1 diabetes. General study findings and limits: Compared with healthy donors, patients appeared to share more similar naive, central memory and regulatory TCRB repertoires. Here, the possible influence of HLA type (on TCRB rearrangement) remained unresolved. Researchers report that Type 1 diabetes patients had moderately but significantly shorter TCRB CDR3s across all four CD4+ subsets.

This clone was counted a few times. Antigen specificity is unknown. cDNA synthesis used the whole RNA isolate, giving expressed TCRB sequences. Only in-frame clones appear in the TCRdb table, and some are missing; sequencing was by immunoSEQ multiplex PCR. The table has over 150,000 clones, approximately 7.8% seen once. Germline V CDR1 and CDR2: MNHNY, SVGAGI (reference sequence). The CDR3 runs to 15 residues. Losses at the gene ends were 5 bases for V and 4 bases for J; bases not matched to a gene: 5. Sequencing was performed on central memory CD4+ T cells from blood. This receptor was taken from a woman between 40 and 50 years old with type 1 diabetes. The rearrangement uses TRBV6-6 and TRBJ1-5, with 10 bases matching TRBD1. For the CDR3, the DNA is TGTGCCAGCAGTGAGGGACAGGGGACAAATCAGCCCCAGCATTTT. This sequence encodes CASSEGQGTNQPQHF.